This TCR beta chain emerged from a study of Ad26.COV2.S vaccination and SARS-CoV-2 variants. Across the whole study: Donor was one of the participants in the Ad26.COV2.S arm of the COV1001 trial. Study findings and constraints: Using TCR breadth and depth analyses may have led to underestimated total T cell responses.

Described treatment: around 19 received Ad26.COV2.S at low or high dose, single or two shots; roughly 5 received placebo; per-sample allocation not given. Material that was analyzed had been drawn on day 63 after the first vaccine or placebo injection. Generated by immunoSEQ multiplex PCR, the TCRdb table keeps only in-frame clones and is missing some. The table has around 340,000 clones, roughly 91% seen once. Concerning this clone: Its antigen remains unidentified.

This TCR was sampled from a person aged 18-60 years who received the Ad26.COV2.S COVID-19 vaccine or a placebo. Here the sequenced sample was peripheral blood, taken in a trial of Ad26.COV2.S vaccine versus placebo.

The CDR3 DNA follows: TGTGCCAGCAAGCTAGGACAGAATGAAAAACTGTTTTTT. Protein sequence: CASKLGQNEKLFF. V usage is TRBV2 and J usage is TRBJ1-4; D possibly corresponds to TRBD1 (6 bases). The CDR3 is 13 amino acids. Between the trimmed V and J ends, which lost 7 bases and 5 bases, there was a span of 11 bases. Germline V lookup: CDR1 SNHLY, CDR2 FYNNEI.